A single T cell receptor beta chain is shown here with its context. The entry originates in a study of T cell responses to AZD1222 COVID-19 vaccine. Some clones are missing from TCRdb's copy, which holds only in-frame ones; the method was immunoSEQ multiplex PCR. The table includes about 81,000 clones, about 92% detected once. The TCR comes from an adult in good health. Material: peripheral blood, obtained on day 0 of AZD1222 vaccination.

CDR3 loop: CASSEGGDYGYTF. The CDR3, as DNA: TGTGCCAGCAGCGAGGGGGGCGACTATGGCTACACCTTC. This sequence joins TRBV9 and TRBJ1-2, with a possible D match to TRBD1 (6 bases). CDR3 length: 13 residues. The V end was cut by 3 bases, the J end by 3 bases, with 9 bases between. CDR1 SGDLS and CDR2 YYNGEE come from the germline V gene. Using reference TRBV9 and TRBJ1-2 for the parts outside the CDR3, the full variable domain is DSGVTQTPKHLITATGQRVTLRCSPRSGDLSVYWYQQSLDQGLQFLIQYYNGEERAKGNILERFSAQQFPDLHSELNLSSLELGDSALYFCASSEGGDYGYTFGSGTRLTVV.